This passage covers 18 T cell receptor beta chains from one sample sequenced in a study of T-cell memory formation after mild COVID-19. TCRdb analysed the 5' RACE reads with MiXCR anew, one entry per CDR3 protein. The sample has around 320,000 distinct CDR3 sequences; around 27% are singletons. The sample comprised PBMCs or a T cell subset sorted from them (not recorded which). Receptors were obtained from an adult woman who had mild COVID-19 (a few samples of this study predate the infection). Cell type and time point are not known.

This clonotype was seen more than once but under ten times. This chain links TRBV5-5 with TRBJ2-7, with TRBD2 matching 11 bases. The V segment lost 0 bases and the J segment 4 bases; nucleotides outside the gene matches: 0. CDR1 is SGHKS and CDR2 is YYEKEE in the germline V gene (reference sequence). CDR3 length: 14 amino acids. CDR3 sequence (DNA): TGTGCCAGCAGCTTGGTAGCGGGAGGGTACGAGCAGTACTTC. Translated, it gives CASSLVAGGYEQYF.

This chain uses TRBV4-1 with TRBJ2-7, with 7 bases that match TRBD1. Germline V lookup: CDR1 MGHRA, CDR2 YSYEKL. The CDR3 runs 13 residues. After removal of 3 bases from V and 3 bases from J, the junction contained 2 bases not matched to a gene. CDR3 sequence: CASSHTGDYEQYF. CDR3 coding DNA: TGCGCCAGCAGCCACACAGGGGACTACGAGCAGTACTTC.

In this sample, this clonotype turned up a few times. In DNA form, the CDR3 reads TGTGCCAGCAGGATGTCAGGGGGCTATAGCAATCAGCCCCAGCATTTT. Protein sequence: CASRMSGGYSNQPQHF. This chain links TRBV27 with TRBJ1-5, with 8 bases that match TRBD1. Per the germline V gene, CDR1 is MNHEY and CDR2 is SMNVEV (reference sequence). The CDR3 extends over 16 amino acids. After removal of 6 bases from V and 0 bases from J, the junction contained 7 bases not matched to a gene.

J is TRBJ1-4 and V is TRBV4-1, with a possible D match to TRBD1 (6 bases). This CDR3 spans 17 amino acids. Trimming pared 0 bases from V and 4 bases from J, leaving 15 bases between. The germline V gene encodes CDR1 MGHRA and CDR2 YSYEKL. CDR3: CASSQDPSEGVNEKLFF. CDR3 bases: TGCGCCAGCAGCCAAGATCCAAGTGAGGGGGTTAATGAAAAACTGTTTTTT.

This clonotype was seen a few times. V usage is TRBV29-1 and J usage is TRBJ2-7; no firm D call. The germline gives CDR1 SQVTM, CDR2 ANQGSEA. V was clipped by 5 bases and J by 0 bases, with 8 bases between them. The CDR3 is 12 residues long. The CDR3 here is CSVHGVSYEQYF. The CDR3 DNA sequence: TGCAGCGTTCATGGGGTCTCCTACGAGCAGTACTTC.

This clonotype was found many times. This sequence joins TRBV5-1 and TRBJ2-7; TRBD1 agrees at 7 bases. V lost 0 bases, J lost 0 bases, and 0 bases stayed unmatched. The CDR3 totals 14 residues. In germline, CDR1 is SGHRS, CDR2 YFSETQ. CDR3 in DNA: TGCGCCAGCAGCTTGGGGGACAGCTCCTACGAGCAGTACTTC. Amino acids: CASSLGDSSYEQYF.

CDR3 nucleotides: TGTGCCAGCTCACCACCGGTGGGGTTGAGGGACACTGAAGCTTTCTTT. Protein: CASSPPVGLRDTEAFF. This chain links TRBV18 with TRBJ1-1; D not resolved. The CDR3 has 16 amino acids. V gave up 0 bases and J gave up 3 bases, with 14 bases separating them. The V gene's germline CDR1 is KGHSH and CDR2 LQKENI.

This clonotype was seen more than once but under ten times. This chain connects TRBV7-3 to TRBJ2-7, with 8 bases matching TRBD1. J gave up 4 bases and V 2 bases, and 13 bases lay outside the gene matches. Germline V gene data show CDR1 as SGHTA and CDR2 as FQGTGA. CDR3 length: 17 amino acids. CDR3 bases: TGTGCCAGCAGCTTAGTCGGCAGGGGGCGGTCAGGATACGAGCAGTACTTC. As protein: CASSLVGRGRSGYEQYF.

The table lists this clonotype with a few counts. The V and J genes are TRBV12-3 or TRBV12-4 and TRBJ2-5; 11 nucleotides line up with TRBD1. The CDR3 extends over 15 amino acids. The V gene end was trimmed by 6 bases and the J gene end by 5 bases; junction bases not matched to a gene: 8. This CDR3 is CASSSWGQGGETQYF. CDR3 DNA: TGTGCCAGCAGCTCCTGGGGACAGGGGGGCGAGACCCAGTACTTC.

There are many counts of this clonotype. One junction end does not reproduce the germline sequence, and a read error may be involved. The gene calls are TRBV5-1 and TRBJ2-7; perhaps TRBD1 as D (5 bases). This CDR3 has 13 residues. Germline CDR1 SGHRS, CDR2 YFSETQ. In nucleotides, the CDR3 is TGTGCCAGCAGCTTAGACAGATCCTACGAGCAGTACTTC. The encoded protein is CASSLDRSYEQYF.

This clonotype was counted a few times. The chain joins TRBV15 to TRBJ2-5; tentatively, D is TRBD2 (5 bases). The germline V gene encodes CDR1 LNHNV and CDR2 YYDKDF (reference sequence). The V end was cut by 3 bases, the J end by 4 bases, with 18 bases between. The CDR3 consists of 16 residues. For the CDR3, the DNA is TGTGCCACCAGCAGTGCGTTCGGGGTGGTTATAGAGACCCAGTACTTC. Protein product: CATSSAFGVVIETQYF.

The chain carries TRBV3-1 and TRBJ2-1, with 7 nucleotides matching TRBD1. The junction had 12 bases not matched to a gene; V was cut back by 5 bases and J by 5 bases. Germline V CDR1 and CDR2: LGHDT, YNNKEL (reference sequence). The CDR3 extends over 16 amino acids. This CDR3 is CASSKRQGRADNEQFF. The CDR3 nucleotides are TGTGCCAGCAGCAAAAGACAGGGCCGGGCGGACAATGAGCAGTTCTTC.

The table lists this clonotype with a few counts. Here the CDR3 reads CASSMGKSGYTF. CDR3 in DNA: TGTGCCAGCTCCATGGGGAAATCTGGCTACACCTTC. V is TRBV7-9 and J is TRBJ1-2; no reliable D call. CDR3 length: 12 residues. V lost 8 bases, J lost 7 bases, and 14 bases lay in between. CDR1 and CDR2 from the germline V gene are SEHNR and FQNEAQ (reference sequence).

This clonotype was counted a few times. V gene TRBV27 combines with J gene TRBJ2-5; tentative D call: TRBD2 (5 bases). Germline CDR1 MNHEY, CDR2 SMNVEV (reference sequence). This CDR3 has 15 residues. Trimming left V 5 bases short and J 7 bases short, with 20 bases between. The CDR3 DNA reads TGTGCCAGCAGTCACCGAGACATCGCGGGTTCGACCCAGTACTTC. Translated, it gives CASSHRDIAGSTQYF.

The V and J genes are TRBV3-1 and TRBJ2-4; TRBD2 matches at 12 bases. Losses at the gene ends were 1 base for V and 0 bases for J; bases not matched to a gene: 7. Looked up from germline, CDR1 is LGHDT and CDR2 is YNNKEL (reference sequence). This CDR3 contains 19 residues. The CDR3 is CASSQGWTSGVLAKNIQYF. CDR3 nucleotides: TGTGCCAGCAGCCAAGGCTGGACTAGCGGGGTTCTAGCCAAAAACATTCAGTACTTC.

This sequence joins TRBV18 and TRBJ2-2, with D perhaps given as TRBD1 or TRBD2 (5 bases each). CDR3 length: 14 residues. Looked up from germline, CDR1 is KGHSH and CDR2 is LQKENI. V dropped 8 bases and J dropped 7 bases, with 17 bases sitting between them. The CDR3 nucleotides read TGTGCCAGCCTATCAGGGACCCACGTCGGGGAGCTGTTTTTT. This translates into CASLSGTHVGELFF.

The genes are TRBV9 and TRBJ1-5; D unresolved. Trimming pared 0 bases from V and 0 bases from J, leaving 4 bases between. Germline V CDR1 and CDR2: SGDLS, YYNGEE. CDR3 length equals 14 residues. The CDR3 DNA follows: TGTGCCAGCAGCGTAGATTCTAGCAATCAGCCCCAGCATTTT. This gives the protein CASSVDSSNQPQHF. The full variable domain, in which reference TRBV9 and TRBJ1-5 provide the parts outside the CDR3, is DSGVTQTPKHLITATGQRVTLRCSPRSGDLSVYWYQQSLDQGLQFLIQYYNGEERAKGNILERFSAQQFPDLHSELNLSSLELGDSALYFCASSVDSSNQPQHFGDGTRLSIL.

This clonotype was seen once. The chain is built from TRBV5-5 and TRBJ1-2; 7 bases match TRBD1. The CDR3 is 13 residues long. The trim removed 4 bases at V and 8 bases at J, leaving 8 bases unmatched. The germline V gene encodes CDR1 SGHKS and CDR2 YYEKEE (reference sequence). The CDR3, as DNA: TGTGCCAGCAGCCCAACAGGGGACGGAGGCTACACCTTC. The encoded protein is CASSPTGDGGYTF.